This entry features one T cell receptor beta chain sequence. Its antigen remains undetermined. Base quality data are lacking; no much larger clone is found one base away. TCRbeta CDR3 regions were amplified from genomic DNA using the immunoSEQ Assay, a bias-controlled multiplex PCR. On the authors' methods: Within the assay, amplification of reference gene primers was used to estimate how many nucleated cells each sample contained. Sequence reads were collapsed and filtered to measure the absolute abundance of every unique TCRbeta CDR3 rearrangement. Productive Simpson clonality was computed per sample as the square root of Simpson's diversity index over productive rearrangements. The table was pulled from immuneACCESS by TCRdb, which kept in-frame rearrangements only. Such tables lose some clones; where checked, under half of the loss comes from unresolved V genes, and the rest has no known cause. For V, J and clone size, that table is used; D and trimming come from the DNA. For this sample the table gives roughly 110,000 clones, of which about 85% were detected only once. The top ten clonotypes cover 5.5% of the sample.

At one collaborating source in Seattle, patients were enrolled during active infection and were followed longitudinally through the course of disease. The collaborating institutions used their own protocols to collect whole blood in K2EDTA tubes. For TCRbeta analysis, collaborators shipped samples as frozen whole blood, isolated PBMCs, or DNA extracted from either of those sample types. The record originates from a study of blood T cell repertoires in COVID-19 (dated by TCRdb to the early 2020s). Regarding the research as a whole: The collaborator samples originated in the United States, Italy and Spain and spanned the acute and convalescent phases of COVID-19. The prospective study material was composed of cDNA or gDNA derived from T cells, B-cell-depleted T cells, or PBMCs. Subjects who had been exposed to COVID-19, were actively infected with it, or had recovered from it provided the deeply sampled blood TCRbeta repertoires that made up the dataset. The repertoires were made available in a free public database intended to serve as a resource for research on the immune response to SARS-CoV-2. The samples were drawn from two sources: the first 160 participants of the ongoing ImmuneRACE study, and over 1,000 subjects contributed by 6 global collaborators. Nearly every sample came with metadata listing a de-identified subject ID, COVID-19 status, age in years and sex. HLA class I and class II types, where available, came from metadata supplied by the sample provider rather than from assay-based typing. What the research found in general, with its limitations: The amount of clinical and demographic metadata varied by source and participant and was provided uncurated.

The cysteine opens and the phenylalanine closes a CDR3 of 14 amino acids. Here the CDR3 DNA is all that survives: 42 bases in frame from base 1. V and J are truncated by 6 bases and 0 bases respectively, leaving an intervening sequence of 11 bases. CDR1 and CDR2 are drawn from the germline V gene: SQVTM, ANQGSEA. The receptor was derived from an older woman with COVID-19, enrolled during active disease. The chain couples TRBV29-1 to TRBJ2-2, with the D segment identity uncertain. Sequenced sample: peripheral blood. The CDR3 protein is CSVEQRTNTGELFF. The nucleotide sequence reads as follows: TGCAGCGTGGAACAGCGAACGAACACCGGGGAGCTGTTTTTT.